This entry lists 14 T cell receptor beta chains sequenced from one sample in a study of blood T cell repertoires in COVID-19. Here immunoSEQ multiplex PCR was the method, and the copy in TCRdb shows in-frame clones only, minus some. Of approximately 410,000 clones in the sample, 80% to 90% were seen once. The sample taken for sequencing was peripheral blood. The source of these receptors is a woman in her twenties or thirties with active or convalescent COVID-19.

The chain is built from TRBV27 and TRBJ2-7; D is possibly TRBD2 (5 bases). This CDR3 has 15 residues. CDR1 and CDR2 (germline): MNHEY, SMNVEV (reference sequence). The V end lost 5 bases, the J end lost 1 base, and 15 bases lay between the germline ends. The CDR3 DNA reads as TGTGCCAGCAGTAGAGTTTTATCGGGATCCTACGAGCAGTACTTC. Protein: CASSRVLSGSYEQYF.

V usage is TRBV12-3 or TRBV12-4 and J usage is TRBJ1-1; D uncertain. V lost 5 bases to trimming and J lost 5 bases, with 9 bases between them. This CDR3 is built from 12 residues. The CDR3 reads CASSPVGTEAFF. CDR3 nucleotide sequence: TGTGCCAGCAGTCCCGTCGGGACTGAAGCTTTCTTT.

The chain recombines TRBV10-3 with TRBJ2-7; 8 bases line up with TRBD1. The CDR3 is made up of 14 amino acids. V dropped 10 bases and J dropped 0; count of bases not matched to a gene: 8. CDR1 and CDR2 from the germline V gene are ENHRY and SYGVKD. The CDR3 is CATKGQAISYEQYF. As DNA, the CDR3 is TGTGCCACCAAGGGACAGGCTATCTCCTACGAGCAGTACTTC.

In its sample, this clone was seen a few times. The V and J genes are TRBV3-1 (or the pseudogene TRBV3-2) and TRBJ1-4; D is ambiguous. V was pared by 1 base and J by 10 bases, with 10 bases between. From germline, CDR1 is LGHDT and CDR2 YNNKEL (reference sequence). The CDR3 length is 13 residues. The CDR3 spells CASSQAQDGKLFF. The CDR3 nucleotides are TGTGCCAGCAGCCAAGCACAAGATGGAAAACTGTTTTTT.

V and J are TRBV5-1 and TRBJ1-4; D possibly corresponds to TRBD1 (6 bases). The length of the CDR3 is 14 residues. Looked up from germline, CDR1 is SGHRS and CDR2 is YFSETQ. V was shortened by 2 bases and J by 4 bases, with 9 bases between the two germline ends. The CDR3 region has the DNA TGCGCCAGCAGCTTATCAGGGGTTAATGAAAAACTGTTTTTT. Translation gives CASSLSGVNEKLFF.

The rearrangement links TRBV5-1 to TRBJ1-3; the D gene is possibly TRBD1 (6 bases). The CDR3 spans 16 residues. Trimming cost V 3 bases and J 0 bases, with 13 bases left between them. Germline V lookup: CDR1 SGHRS, CDR2 YFSETQ. The chain's CDR3 is CASSSGRGNSGNTIYF. The DNA for the CDR3 is TGCGCCAGCAGCTCCGGGAGGGGGAACTCTGGAAACACCATATATTTT.

This clone appeared once. The genes are TRBV25-1 and TRBJ1-2; 8 bases map to TRBD1. This CDR3 region has 12 residues. Losses at the gene ends were 8 bases for V and 9 bases for J; bases not matched to a gene: 8. Germline CDR1 and CDR2: MGHDK and SYGVNS. In DNA, the CDR3 is TGTGCCAGCGGATTACAGGGGGGAAGCTACACCTTC. Protein: CASGLQGGSYTF.

V gene TRBV2 combines with J gene TRBJ1-3; no definite D call. CDR3 size: 16 residues. Germline assignment: CDR1 SNHLY and CDR2 FYNNEI. Deletions cut 4 bases from V and 0 bases from J, with 13 bases between. The chain's CDR3 is CASSAERLRSGNTIYF. In DNA, the CDR3 is TGTGCCAGCAGTGCCGAGCGACTCCGCTCTGGAAACACCATATATTTT.

This clone has just a few counts. This same CDR3 is encoded by further DNA sequences in the sample. J is TRBJ1-1 and V is TRBV11-3; no definite D call. V was pared by 3 bases and J by 1 base, with 9 bases between. The CDR3 is 14 amino acids. Germline V gene sequence: CDR1 SGHNT, CDR2 YENEEA. The DNA for the CDR3 is TGTGCCAGCAGCTTTGGCGGAAAGAACACTGAAGCTTTCTTT. Translated: CASSFGGKNTEAFF.

This sequence joins TRBV6-5 and TRBJ1-3; no definite D call. This CDR3 has 16 residues. V was cut by 0 bases and J by 0 bases, with 9 bases left in between. CDR1 and CDR2 from the germline V gene are MNHEY and SVGAGI. The CDR3 DNA sequence: TGTGCCAGCAGTTACTCAACCACAGCCTCTGGAAACACCATATATTTT. It encodes CASSYSTTASGNTIYF.

The chain joins TRBV27 to TRBJ1-1, with D possibly TRBD1 on 6 matching bases. V was shortened by 2 bases and J by 5 bases, with 9 bases between the two germline ends. The CDR3 spans 13 residues. In germline, CDR1 is MNHEY, CDR2 SMNVEV (reference sequence). CDR3 region: CASSLVQGTEAFF. The CDR3 DNA sequence: TGTGCCAGCAGTTTAGTGCAGGGGACTGAAGCTTTCTTT.

The gene calls are TRBV24-1 and TRBJ1-5; 8 bases are shared with TRBD1. The CDR3 length is 14 residues. Germline-derived CDR1 and CDR2 are KGHDR and SFDVKD. The V gene end was trimmed by 3 bases and the J gene end by 4 bases; junction bases not matched to a gene: 1. The CDR3 bases are TGTGCCACCAGTGATCGACAGGGGAATCAGCCCCAGCATTTT. Protein: CATSDRQGNQPQHF.

V and J are TRBV4-1 and TRBJ2-2, with 9 positions matching TRBD2. Looked up from germline, CDR1 is MGHRA and CDR2 is YSYEKL. V gave up 0 bases and J gave up 5 bases; unmatched junction bases: 4. CDR3 size: 16 residues. The CDR3 region has the DNA TGCGCCAGCAGCCAAGAGGTCCTAGCGGGGACCGGGGAGCTGTTTTTT. Its translation: CASSQEVLAGTGELFF.

The V and J genes are TRBV11-2 and TRBJ2-2; D not resolved. CDR3 length: 14 residues. Looked up from germline, CDR1 is SGHAT and CDR2 is FQNNGV. Trimming removed 1 base at V and 6 bases at J, with 9 bases between. CDR3: CASSLVSLAGELFF. CDR3 sequence (DNA): TGTGCCAGCAGCTTAGTCTCCCTCGCCGGGGAGCTGTTTTTT. Drawing the rest from reference TRBV11-2 and TRBJ2-2, the complete variable domain is EAGVAQSPRYKIIEKRQSVAFWCNPISGHATLYWYQQILGQGPKLLIQFQNNGVVDDSQLPKDRFSAERLKGVDSTLKIQPAKLEDSAVYLCASSLVSLAGELFFGEGSRLTVL.